The next 10 T cell receptor beta chains were all read from a single sample in a study of T cell repertoires in cytomegalovirus infection. TCRdb re-derived calls from the reads in MiXCR, one entry per CDR3 protein. There are some 270,000 distinct CDR3 sequences in the sample; over 15% occur only once, and around 47% lies in the top ten. Material for sequencing was CD8+ T cells from PBMCs. These receptors originate from a human donor in good health (CMV status not recorded). Some clones in this sample may be carry-over from other donors' samples.

The chain carries TRBV2 and TRBJ1-2; TRBD1 agrees at 9 bases. The CDR3 runs to 14 residues. The V and J ends lost 2 bases and 5 bases, in that order; junction bases with no gene match: 3. The V gene's germline CDR1 is SNHLY and CDR2 FYNNEI. CDR3 in amino acids: CASSETGGGYGYTF. CDR3 nucleotide sequence: TGTGCCAGCAGTGAAACAGGGGGCGGGTATGGCTACACCTTC.

The chain is built from TRBV4-2 and TRBJ1-6; D uncertain. The CDR3 is 16 residues long. The V end lost 4 bases, the J end lost 5 bases, and 15 bases lay between the germline ends. Germline V gene sequence: CDR1 LGHNA, CDR2 YNFKEQ. The CDR3 spells CASSPQRETDNSPLHF. The CDR3 DNA reads TGTGCCAGCAGCCCCCAACGGGAGACGGATAATTCACCCCTCCACTTT.

This clonotype was seen at least ten times. The chain has TRBV10-3 and TRBJ1-6; D may be TRBD1 (5 bases). Trimming pared 6 bases from V and 9 bases from J, leaving 9 bases between. Germline lookup yields CDR1 ENHRY and CDR2 SYGVKD. This CDR3 is 12 amino acids long. The CDR3 region has the DNA TGTGCCATCAGCGACGGGGGTTCACCCCTCCACTTT. Protein sequence: CAISDGGSPLHF.

This clonotype was observed a handful of times. The chain links TRBV19 to TRBJ1-2; D might be TRBD1 (6 bases). The CDR3 totals 16 residues. The germline V gene encodes CDR1 LNHDA and CDR2 SQIVND (reference sequence). Trimming left V 6 bases short and J 1 base short, with 18 bases between. CDR3 in amino acids: CASSPLRQDYNYGYTF. The DNA for the CDR3 is TGTGCCAGTAGCCCTCTTCGACAGGACTATAACTATGGCTACACCTTC.

This clonotype was observed a few times. The chain carries TRBV14 and TRBJ2-2, with D perhaps matching TRBD1 or TRBD2 (5 bases each). The germline V gene encodes CDR1 SGHDN and CDR2 FVKESK. Trimming shortened V by 0 bases and J by 5 bases, and 7 bases separated the two germline ends. This CDR3 is built from 14 residues. The CDR3 region is CASSQERGTGELFF. Here the CDR3 DNA reads TGTGCCAGCAGCCAAGAGAGGGGTACCGGGGAGCTGTTTTTT.

This clonotype was observed at least ten times. V and J are TRBV7-2 and TRBJ2-1, with 9 bases that match TRBD2. J gave up 4 bases and V 2 bases, and 3 bases lay outside the gene matches. Germline CDR1 and CDR2: SGHTA and FQGNSA. This CDR3 is 15 amino acids long. CDR3 nucleotides: TGTGCCAGCAGCTTAAGAGCGGGGGGTTACAATGAGCAGTTCTTC. Amino acids: CASSLRAGGYNEQFF. The entire variable domain, with the rest obtained from reference TRBV7-2 and TRBJ2-1, is as follows: GAGVSQSPSNKVTEKGKDVELRCDPISGHTALYWYRQSLGQGLEFLIYFQGNSAPDKSGLPSDRFSAERTGGSVSTLTIQRTQQEDSAVYLCASSLRAGGYNEQFFGPGTRLTVL.

This chain connects TRBV6-5 to TRBJ1-5; D might be TRBD1 (6 bases). The CDR3 loop spans 15 amino acids. In germline, CDR1 is MNHEY, CDR2 SVGAGI. Trimming took off 3 bases at V and 3 bases at J, with 12 bases between the two ends. In nucleotides, the CDR3 is TGTGCCAGCAGTTATGGCTCAGGGGTCAATCAGCCCCAGCATTTT. This encodes CASSYGSGVNQPQHF.

Ten or more counts support this clonotype. The chain is built from TRBV7-8 and TRBJ1-3, with D possibly matching TRBD1 (6 bases). The V end lost 1 base, the J end lost 3 bases, and 13 bases lay between the germline ends. This CDR3 is built from 16 residues. Germline loops: CDR1 SGHVS, CDR2 FQNEAQ. CDR3 in amino acids: CASSLGGGPGGNTIYF. DNA for the CDR3: TGTGCCAGCAGCTTAGGGGGGGGGCCAGGTGGAAACACCATATATTTT.

This clonotype has only a few counts. The chain joins TRBV6-6 to TRBJ2-1; 7 nucleotides align to TRBD2. The CDR3 has 14 amino acids. J was trimmed by 1 base and V by 10 bases; bases with no gene match: 7. In germline, CDR1 is MNHNY, CDR2 SVGAGI (reference sequence). The CDR3 loop reads CAIRLAQSYNEQFF. CDR3 coding DNA: TGTGCCATAAGACTAGCCCAGTCCTACAATGAGCAGTTCTTC.

This clonotype was seen more than once but under ten times. V is TRBV29-1 and J is TRBJ2-6; 8 nucleotides line up with TRBD2. The V gene's germline CDR1 is SQVTM and CDR2 ANQGSEA. The CDR3 runs 16 residues. The V gene end was trimmed by 3 bases and the J gene end by 0 bases; junction bases not matched to a gene: 4. For the CDR3, the DNA is TGCAGCGTTGATAGGACTAGCTGCTCTGGGGCCAACGTCCTGACTTTC. This sequence encodes CSVDRTSCSGANVLTF.